This T cell receptor beta chain was observed in a study of blood T cell repertoires in COVID-19. The CDR3 consists of 17 residues. The V gene lost 1 base and the J gene lost 1 base, with 13 bases spanning the gap. The germline gives CDR1 KGHSH, CDR2 LQKENI. This clone turned up a few times. The protocol was immunoSEQ multiplex PCR, while the TCRdb copy is restricted to in-frame clones and leaves out a portion. In the table there are roughly 53,000 clones, approximately 90% of which are singletons. The source is a human donor in a cohort sampled during active COVID-19. The sample comprised peripheral blood. This chain links TRBV18 with TRBJ2-2, with D possibly matching TRBD2 (6 bases). The CDR3 loop is CASSPREARVNTGELFF. CDR3 in DNA: TGTGCCAGCTCACCACGGGAGGCGAGGGTGAACACCGGGGAGCTGTTTTTT.